This TCR beta chain was captured by sequencing in a study of T cells in tuberculosis. Study-level background: In South Africa, adults with active tuberculosis were compared with IGRA-negative and latently infected IGRA-positive adolescents.

This clone was seen once. The target antigen is unknown. Germline CDR1 is MDHEN and CDR2 is SYDVKM. Trimming took off 2 bases at V and 3 bases at J, with 17 bases between the two ends. The CDR3 length is 17 residues. Study results and caveats: GEM motif frequencies gave roughly 65% accuracy; the GMM repertoire gave 80% to 90%.

Noted time point: new active TB diagnosis, blood taken before or within 7 days of starting treatment. Unsorted cryopreserved PBMC were sequenced, averaging roughly 100,000 T cells per clinical donor. Profiled with immunoSEQ multiplex PCR; TCRdb holds only in-frame clones, not every one. This sample has around 30,000 clones, with approximately 93% found just once. Source: PBMCs, taken at tuberculosis diagnosis. The chain is built from TRBV28 and TRBJ1-5; no clear D. This TCR was recovered from an adult with tuberculosis. The CDR3 sequence: CASSLNIGLADNQPQHF. The CDR3 bases are TGTGCCAGCAGTTTAAATATAGGTCTTGCGGACAATCAGCCCCAGCATTTT.